This T cell receptor beta chain came from a study of graft-versus-host responses after intestinal transplantation. Study-level points and caveats: In recipient marrow, GvH clones were found, and some appeared first in ileum or blood.

Some clones are missing from TCRdb's copy, which holds only in-frame ones; the method was immunoSEQ multiplex PCR. This table holds roughly 30,000 clones, just under 85% found once. This CDR3 has 13 amino acids. Germline CDR1 and CDR2: WSHSY and SAAADI. Trimming removed 4 bases at V and 0 bases at J, with 7 bases between. Remarks on this clone: No antigen is known for it.

V usage is TRBV10-2 and J usage is TRBJ2-7, with a tentative D call TRBD2 (5 bases). The sample here was unstimulated CD8+ T cells sorted from spleen or lymph node cells, taken before intestinal transplant. This TCR was sampled from a human donor who received an intestinal transplant. Written as DNA, the CDR3 is TGCGCCAGCAGTGGAGGGAGCTCCTACGAGCAGTACTTC. The encoded protein is CASSGGSSYEQYF.